Presented here are 18 T cell receptor beta chains from one specimen sequenced in a study of post-analysis software for immune sequencing data. cDNA libraries for TCR beta contained unique molecular identifiers. TCRdb recomputed calls from the PCR reads with MiXCR, one row per CDR3 protein. The table has about 540,000 distinct CDR3 sequences, around 31% seen once; the top ten hold about 6%. For these TCRs, the target antigens are not known. General observations from the study: Controls showed lower frequencies than patients for four to six TRBV segments, and TRBV5-6, TRBV5-1 and TRBV20-1 were among these.

The sequenced sample was blood. The receptor source for this set is a girl aged 2-17 years with multiple sclerosis.

This clonotype was counted at least ten times. CDR3 loop: CASSRQGGETQYF. In DNA form, the CDR3 reads TGTGCCAGCAGCAGACAGGGCGGAGAGACCCAGTACTTC. The J gene is TRBJ2-5, the V gene TRBV7-3, with 7 bases that match TRBD1. The CDR3 covers 13 residues. Losses at the gene ends were 5 bases for V and 4 bases for J; bases not matched to a gene: 4. Germline CDR1 and CDR2: SGHTA and FQGTGA.

The chain combines TRBV20-1 with TRBJ2-7; 11 nucleotides align to TRBD1. There are 16 residues in the CDR3. V lost 1 base to trimming and J lost 5 bases; unmatched junction nucleotides: 10. Germline CDR1 reads DFQATT; CDR2 reads SNEGSKA (reference sequence). The CDR3: CSARVGGQGVSHEQYF. DNA of the CDR3: TGCAGTGCTAGAGTTGGGGGACAGGGGGTTTCCCACGAGCAGTACTTC.

In its sample, this clonotype was seen once. The CDR3 DNA follows: TGTGCCAGCAAGGTGGGGCCAGACTCTGGAAACACCATATATTTT. Encoded protein: CASKVGPDSGNTIYF. The chain uses TRBV27 and TRBJ1-3; a possible D gene is TRBD1 (5 bases). The germline CDR1 and CDR2 sequences are MNHEY and SMNVEV (reference sequence). This CDR3 contains 15 residues. Trimming removed 7 bases at V and 0 bases at J, with 13 bases between.

For the CDR3, the DNA is TGCAGTGCTAGCGGGATCCAGGAAGGCAATCAGCCCCAGCATTTT. Amino acid sequence: CSASGIQEGNQPQHF. This chain uses TRBV20-1 with TRBJ1-5; D gene uncertain. With 3 bases removed from V and 2 bases from J, the gap between germline ends came to 14 bases. Germline V gene lookup returns CDR1 DFQATT and CDR2 SNEGSKA (reference sequence). The CDR3 runs 15 residues.

This clonotype has just a few counts. This rearrangement joins TRBV10-3 to TRBJ1-1; perhaps TRBD1 as D (5 bases). Trimming cost V 3 bases and J 8 bases, with 16 bases left between them. The germline V gene has CDR1 ENHRY and CDR2 SYGVKD. The CDR3 runs 14 residues. The CDR3 region is CAISDQGLRQEAFF. The DNA for the CDR3 is TGTGCCATCAGTGATCAGGGACTTCGGCAGGAAGCTTTCTTT.

The table lists this clonotype with many counts. This sequence joins TRBV24-1 and TRBJ2-5, with D uncertain. The CDR3 extends over 13 amino acids. Trimming pared 4 bases from V and 3 bases from J, leaving 8 bases between. Germline loops: CDR1 KGHDR, CDR2 SFDVKD. This CDR3 is CATSDRTKETQYF. The CDR3, as DNA: TGTGCCACCAGTGACCGGACCAAAGAGACCCAGTACTTC.

About this clonotype itself: An end of the junction does not agree with germline; a read error may underlie this. The chain combines TRBV20-1 with TRBJ2-3, with 12 bases fitting TRBD2. Germline assignment: CDR1 DFQATT and CDR2 SNEGSKA (reference sequence). There are 13 residues in the CDR3. CDR3 sequence: CSTSGGSTDTQYF. Here the CDR3 DNA reads TGCAGTACTAGCGGGGGGAGCACAGATACGCAGTATTTT.

With respect to this clonotype: Being one base from a much bigger clone, this may be a read error. The chain uses TRBV12-3 or TRBV12-4 and TRBJ2-7, with D unresolved. V gave up 3 bases and J gave up 0 bases, with 15 bases separating them. The CDR3 extends over 16 amino acids. DNA for the CDR3: TGTGCCAGCAGTTTCGTTGGTTGGACGGACTCCTACGAGCAGTACTTC. Translation gives CASSFVGWTDSYEQYF.

In DNA, the CDR3 is TGCGCCAGCAGCCATTCTATTGACGGATCAGATACGCAGTATTTT. Amino acids: CASSHSIDGSDTQYF. V and J are TRBV4-1 and TRBJ2-3; D gene uncertain. The V end was cut by 3 bases, the J end by 4 bases, with 14 bases between. The CDR3 loop spans 15 amino acids. CDR1 MGHRA and CDR2 YSYEKL come from the germline V gene.

The V call is TRBV6-1, the J call TRBJ2-1; no definite D call. Germline loops: CDR1 MNHNS, CDR2 SASEGT. The V gene lost 4 bases and the J gene lost 0 bases, with 13 bases spanning the gap. The CDR3 has 16 residues. CDR3 nucleotides: TGTGCCAGCAGTGCCGAGACTTCTAGCTCCTACAATGAGCAGTTCTTC. Amino acids: CASSAETSSSYNEQFF.

J is TRBJ2-3 and V is TRBV7-2; unclear D gene. CDR3 length: 13 residues. CDR1 and CDR2 (germline): SGHTA, FQGNSA. V was trimmed by 5 bases and J by 4 bases, leaving 10 bases between them. CDR3 protein: CASSPFGADTQYF. The CDR3 region has the DNA TGTGCCAGCAGCCCCTTCGGCGCAGATACGCAGTATTTT.

The chain joins TRBV6-5 to TRBJ2-5; no clear D gene. Between the trimmed V and J ends, which lost 2 bases and 11 bases, there was a span of 15 bases. The CDR3 is 13 amino acids. Per germline, CDR1 MNHEY and CDR2 SVGAGI. The CDR3 region has the DNA TGTGCCAGCAGTTACGGGCACTCCAATGAGCAGTACTTC. Translation: CASSYGHSNEQYF.

The chain joins TRBV2 to TRBJ2-3, with no clear D. The CDR3 loop spans 14 amino acids. CDR1 SNHLY and CDR2 FYNNEI come from the germline V gene. The V gene lost 6 bases and the J gene lost 4 bases, with 14 bases spanning the gap. In DNA, the CDR3 is TGTGCCAGCAGGCCCCACGAGACCGCAGATACGCAGTATTTT. This translates into CASRPHETADTQYF.

DNA for the CDR3: TGTGCCAGCAGTGAACACAGGAGCCAAGAGACCCAGTACTTC. Residues: CASSEHRSQETQYF. The chain carries TRBV6-1 and TRBJ2-5, with D possibly TRBD1 on 5 matching bases. The germline gives CDR1 MNHNS, CDR2 SASEGT. Trimming stripped 2 bases from V and 1 base from J, with 8 bases between. The length of the CDR3 is 14 residues.

In its sample, this clonotype was seen a few times. The chain employs TRBV27 and TRBJ2-1; maybe TRBD2 (6 bases). The CDR3 spans 12 residues. V dropped 7 bases and J dropped 10 bases, with 14 bases sitting between them. CDR1 and CDR2 (germline): MNHEY, SMNVEV (reference sequence). CDR3 nucleotides: TGTGCCAGCACACTTGGTGGGGGGGAGCAGTTCTTC. This codes for CASTLGGGEQFF.

This clonotype showed up many times. The rearrangement joins TRBV6-4 to TRBJ2-3; 12 bases align to TRBD2. This CDR3 is built from 17 residues. The germline V gene has CDR1 MRHNA and CDR2 SNTAGT. V gave up 6 bases and J gave up 4 bases; unmatched junction bases: 11. CDR3 in amino acids: CASRPHPSGGAADTQYF. The CDR3 region has the DNA TGTGCCAGCAGACCCCACCCTAGCGGGGGGGCCGCAGATACGCAGTATTTT.

This clonotype was picked up a small number of times. The chain uses TRBV7-8 and TRBJ2-7; no clear D gene. CDR1 and CDR2 from the germline V gene are SGHVS and FQNEAQ. V lost 4 bases and J 4 bases, leaving 8 bases between the germline ends. The CDR3 is made up of 12 amino acids. The CDR3 is CASSSVGYEQYF. Written as DNA, the CDR3 is TGTGCCAGCAGCTCCGTAGGTTACGAGCAGTACTTC.

This chain joins TRBV15 and TRBJ1-2, with TRBD1 matching 7 bases. The CDR3 extends over 15 amino acids. V lost 0 bases to trimming and J lost 4 bases; unmatched junction nucleotides: 5. In germline, CDR1 is LNHNV, CDR2 YYDKDF (reference sequence). The CDR3 region has the DNA TGTGCCACCAGCAGAGAAAGGGGGCTCGTCTATGGCTACACCTTC. It codes for CATSRERGLVYGYTF.